These 11 T cell receptor beta chains were all obtained from the same sample, sequenced in a study of molecular identifiers for immune sequencing clone quantification. TCRdb independently ran MiXCR on the PCR reads; one entry per CDR3 protein. The sample shows approximately 550,000 distinct CDR3 sequences, under 30% of them seen only once. Material for sequencing was naive CD8+ T cells from blood, with Jurkat cell RNA spiked in. The subset: FACS-sorted CD8+CD4-CCR7+CD45RA+ naive T cells. Every receptor here comes from a human donor in good health. Some libraries in this study had Jurkat cell RNA spiked in.

This clonotype was seen more than once but under ten times. In DNA, the CDR3 is TGTGCCAGCAGCTTAGACGGATTATACACTGAAGCTTTCTTT. This encodes CASSLDGLYTEAFF. The J gene is TRBJ1-1, the V gene TRBV7-8, with D uncertain. Trimming took off 1 base at V and 3 bases at J, with 9 bases between the two ends. CDR3 size: 14 residues. Per germline, CDR1 SGHVS and CDR2 FQNEAQ.

This clonotype was observed a few times. V gene TRBV6-6 combines with J gene TRBJ1-1; D might be TRBD1 (6 bases). Trimming cost V 11 bases and J 4 bases, with 17 bases left between them. Germline loops: CDR1 MNHNY, CDR2 SVGAGI (reference sequence). CDR3 size: 13 residues. CDR3 residues: CACRGTSGTEAFF. CDR3 sequence (DNA): TGTGCCTGCCGCGGGACAAGCGGCACTGAAGCTTTCTTT.

V is TRBV6-2 or TRBV6-3 and J is TRBJ1-5; D is ambiguous. The CDR3 has 14 amino acids. Germline CDR1 MNHEY, CDR2 SVGEGT. Trimming took off 4 bases at V and 3 bases at J, with 10 bases between the two ends. The CDR3 nucleotides are TGTGCCAGCAGTTCCGCCCGGTACAATCAGCCCCAGCATTTT. Its translation is CASSSARYNQPQHF.

The CDR3 loop reads CASSYSNFGGREQYF. CDR3 in DNA: TGTGCCAGCAGTTACTCGAACTTCGGGGGCCGGGAGCAGTACTTC. The chain couples TRBV6-5 to TRBJ2-7; D tentatively reads TRBD1 or TRBD2 (6 bases each). CDR3 length: 15 residues. Trimming stripped 0 bases from V and 7 bases from J, with 16 bases between. Germline V gene sequence: CDR1 MNHEY, CDR2 SVGAGI.

The rearrangement uses TRBV27 and TRBJ1-5, with a weak D call TRBD1 (5 bases). The germline V gene has CDR1 MNHEY and CDR2 SMNVEV (reference sequence). The CDR3 is 14 amino acids. Trimming took off 8 bases at V and 0 bases at J, with 11 bases between the two ends. CDR3 sequence reads: CASSTGLSNQPQHF. CDR3 DNA sequence: TGTGCCAGCTCGACGGGACTTAGCAATCAGCCCCAGCATTTT.

This clonotype was counted ten times or more. This sequence joins TRBV14 and TRBJ1-2; D possibly corresponds to TRBD1 (5 bases). Trimming cost V 0 bases and J 3 bases, with 11 bases left between them. CDR3 length equals 15 residues. Germline V gene lookup returns CDR1 SGHDN and CDR2 FVKESK. The chain's CDR3 is CASSQDPGPDYGYTF. Here the CDR3 DNA reads TGTGCCAGCAGCCAAGATCCGGGGCCGGACTATGGCTACACCTTC.

This clonotype was seen many times. The V gene is TRBV30, the J gene TRBJ1-1; D gene uncertain. The CDR3 covers 12 residues. Per germline, CDR1 GTSNPN and CDR2 SVGIG (reference sequence). V was trimmed by 3 bases and J by 1 base, leaving 6 bases between them. CDR3 loop: CAWSEGNTEAFF. CDR3 coding DNA: TGTGCCTGGAGCGAAGGGAACACTGAAGCTTTCTTT.

The chain links TRBV7-7 to TRBJ2-7, with 8 bases that match TRBD1. Germline V gene lookup returns CDR1 SSHAT and CDR2 FNYEAQ (reference sequence). Germline trimming cut 2 bases from V and 5 bases from J; bases unmatched to any gene: 2. The CDR3 runs to 13 residues. For the CDR3, the DNA is TGTGCCAGCAGCTTAACCAGGGGGCACGAGCAGTACTTC. Translation: CASSLTRGHEQYF.

This clonotype was observed at least ten times. The chain is built from TRBV28 and TRBJ2-3, with D uncertain. The CDR3 extends over 14 amino acids. Germline V CDR1 and CDR2: MDHEN, SYDVKM. The ends were cut back, 6 bases at V and 1 base at J, with 11 bases in the middle. The CDR3 here is CASSPDEGTDTQYF. DNA for the CDR3: TGTGCCAGCAGCCCCGACGAGGGCACAGATACGCAGTATTTT.

The chain carries TRBV30 and TRBJ2-1; possible D gene TRBD2, 6 bases. V lost 1 base, J lost 9 bases, and 10 bases lay in between. This CDR3 has 12 residues. Germline V gene data show CDR1 as GTSNPN and CDR2 as SVGIG (reference sequence). CDR3 sequence reads: CAWSGSGSEQFF. CDR3 nucleotides: TGTGCCTGGAGTGGTAGCGGTAGTGAGCAGTTCTTC.

To note about this clonotype: Possible read error: a much larger clone is one base away. The V and J genes are TRBV27 and TRBJ2-7, with D unclear. CDR3 length: 10 amino acids. V was pared by 3 bases and J by 5 bases, with 2 bases between. Germline V CDR1 and CDR2: MNHEY, SMNVEV (reference sequence). The CDR3 sequence: CASSFNEQYF. The DNA of the CDR3 is TGTGCCAGCAGTTTCAACGAGCAGTACTTC.